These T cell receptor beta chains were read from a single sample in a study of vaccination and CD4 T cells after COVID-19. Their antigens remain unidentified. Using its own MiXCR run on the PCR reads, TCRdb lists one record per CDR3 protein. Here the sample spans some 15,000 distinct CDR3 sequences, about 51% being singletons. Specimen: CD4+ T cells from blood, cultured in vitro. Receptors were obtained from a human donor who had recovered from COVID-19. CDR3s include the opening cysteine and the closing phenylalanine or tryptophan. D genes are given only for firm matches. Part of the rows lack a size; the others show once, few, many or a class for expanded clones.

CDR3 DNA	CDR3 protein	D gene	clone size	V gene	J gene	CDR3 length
TGCAGTGCTAGGAGTACCCGGGAGGGGGGCACAGATACGCAGTATTTT	CSARSTREGGTDTQYF	TRBD2	few	TRBV20-1	TRBJ2-3	16
TGTGCCAGCAGCCACCCGGGACAGGGAGGACGGACTGAAGCTTTCTTT	CASSHPGQGGRTEAFF	TRBD1	few	TRBV9	TRBJ1-1	16
TGTGCCAGCAGCCAAGTGGGCATGAACACTGAAGCTTTCTTT	CASSQVGMNTEAFF	.	.	TRBV4-2	TRBJ1-1	14
TGTGCCAGTAGTCCAAGCGTCACCTACAATGAGCAGTTCTTC	CASSPSVTYNEQFF	.	.	TRBV19	TRBJ2-1	14
TGTGCCAGCAGTTTAAATGTAGCGGGAGGGCACGGGGAGCTGTTTTTT	CASSLNVAGGHGELFF	TRBD2	.	TRBV27	TRBJ2-2	16
TGTGCCAGCAGCCAAAACGCCCGCGGAGGGCCTGCAGATACGCAGTATTTT	CASSQNARGGPADTQYF	.	.	TRBV4-2	TRBJ2-3	17
TGTGCCAGCTTAGTCTCGAAGAATTCACCCCTCCACTTT	CASLVSKNSPLHF	.	.	TRBV5-8	TRBJ1-6	13
TGTGCCAGCAGGAAGGACGGTCTTCGTACCGGGGAGCTGTTTTTT	CASRKDGLRTGELFF	.	.	TRBV7-8	TRBJ2-2	15
TGCAGTGCACCCGGAGGGGACGGTGGGACAGATACGCAGTATTTT	CSAPGGDGGTDTQYF	.	few	TRBV20-1	TRBJ2-3	15
TGTGCCACCAGCAGAGATTGGAGGGAGTCCTACAATGAGCAGTTCTTC	CATSRDWRESYNEQFF	.	.	TRBV15	TRBJ2-1	16
TGTGCCAGCAGTGAAGACAGACGGACCGGGGAGCTGTTTTTT	CASSEDRRTGELFF	.	medium-sized	TRBV2	TRBJ2-2	14